The clone carrying this TCR beta chain was found many times. The antigen remains unidentified. The V end was cut by 8 bases, the J end by 7 bases, with 24 bases between. CDR1 is MNHEY and CDR2 is SMNVEV in the germline V gene (reference sequence). CDR3 length equals 15 residues. The data were obtained in a study of glioma-infiltrating T cells. General study points: Tissue and blood shared very few CDR3 sequences. Gliomas, especially low-grade, showed above-expected tissue-blood divergence; non-neoplastic patients showed below.

Amplification of TCR alpha and beta CDR3 regions from RNA used iRepertoire nested multiplex PCR. Input was roughly 100-450 ng of tissue mRNA or PBMC total RNA. MiXCR was run by TCRdb on the multiplex PCR reads, yielding one entry per CDR3 protein. This sample has some 120,000 distinct CDR3 sequences; approximately 25% occur once, and the top ten carry roughly 15%. This receptor was identified in a human donor with low-grade glioma or glioblastoma, undergoing nonglioma brain surgery, or in good health (not recorded which). The chain is built from TRBV27 and TRBJ2-7, with D tentatively TRBD1 or TRBD2 (6 bases each). The specimen sequenced was glioma tissue, nonneoplastic brain tissue, or PBMCs (not recorded which). This CDR3 is CASSRGELWSHEQYF. The CDR3 coding sequence is TGTGCCAGCTCTAGGGGGGAGCTATGGTCTCATGAGCAGTACTTC.